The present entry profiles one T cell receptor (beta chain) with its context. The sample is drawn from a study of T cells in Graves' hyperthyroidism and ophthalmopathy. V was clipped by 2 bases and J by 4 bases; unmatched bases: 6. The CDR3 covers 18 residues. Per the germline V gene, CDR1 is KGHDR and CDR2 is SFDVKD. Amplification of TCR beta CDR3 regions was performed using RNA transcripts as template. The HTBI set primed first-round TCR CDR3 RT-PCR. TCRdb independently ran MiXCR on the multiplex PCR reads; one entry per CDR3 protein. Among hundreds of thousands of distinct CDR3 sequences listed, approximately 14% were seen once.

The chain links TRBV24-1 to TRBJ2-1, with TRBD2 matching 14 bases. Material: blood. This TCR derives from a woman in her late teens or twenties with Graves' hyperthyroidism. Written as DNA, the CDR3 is TGTGCCACCAGTGATTGGGGACTAGCGGGAGCTCAATACAATGAGCAGTTCTTC. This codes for CATSDWGLAGAQYNEQFF.